Listed below are T cell receptor beta chains from one sample, sequenced in a study of blood T cell repertoires in COVID-19. Assay used: immunoSEQ multiplex PCR; TCRdb lists only in-frame clones, some missing. There are 100,000 to 150,000 clones in the sample; 80% to 85% occur only once, and approximately 1.5% lies in the top ten. The specimen sequenced was peripheral blood. These receptors originate from a man in his 60s with acute or convalescent COVID-19. Both conserved end residues are part of each CDR3. Fields, in order: V gene, D gene, clone size, J gene, CDR3 DNA, CDR3 protein. D genes are given only for firm matches. Size is omitted from some rows. Given values are once, few, many or a class for expanded clones.

TRBV5-1	NA	NA	TRBJ1-3	TGCGCCAGCAGCTTCCAGGGAGGCTCTGGAAACACCATATATTTT	CASSFQGGSGNTIYF
TRBV2	TRBD1	NA	TRBJ1-2	TGTGCCAGCAGTGAAGGACAGGGGGCGGGAGGCTACACCTTC	CASSEGQGAGGYTF
TRBV7-9	NA	NA	TRBJ1-6	TGTGCCAGCAGCTTACCGGGGTCATCACCCCTCCACTTT	CASSLPGSSPLHF
TRBV18	TRBD1	NA	TRBJ2-7	TGTGCCAGCTCACCAGTTGAGGGACAGGCCTACGAGCAGTACTTC	CASSPVEGQAYEQYF
TRBV3-1/TRBV3-2	NA	NA	TRBJ2-5	TGTGCCAGCAGCCAAGGTCCAGACAGGTCGGAGACCCAGTACTTC	CASSQGPDRSETQYF
TRBV2	TRBD1	few	TRBJ2-7	TGTGCCAGCAGTCCAATCCGGGACAGGGTTATCACGAGCTCCTACGAGCAGTACTTC	CASSPIRDRVITSSYEQYF
TRBV6-5	NA	NA	TRBJ1-1	TGTGCCAGCAGCCTATACAGCACTGAAGCTTTCTTT	CASSLYSTEAFF
TRBV18	NA	NA	TRBJ1-4	TGTGCCAGCTCGACAGAAAGGCGGCTAATCGGTGAAAAACTGTTTTTT	CASSTERRLIGEKLFF
TRBV27	TRBD1	NA	TRBJ2-7	TGTGCCAGCAGGGAGATGGGGGACAGGGTTTACGAGCAGTACTTC	CASREMGDRVYEQYF
TRBV3-1/TRBV3-2	NA	NA	TRBJ2-3	TGTGCCAGCAGCCAAAGACAGGGAGGCGCAGATACGCAGTATTTT	CASSQRQGGADTQYF
TRBV6-5	NA	NA	TRBJ2-2	TGTGCCAGCAGCCAGGCCAATATAGTGGCCGGGGAGCTGTTTTTT	CASSQANIVAGELFF
TRBV6-5	TRBD1	NA	TRBJ1-2	TGTGCCAGCAGTCCATTGGACAGGGAGTATGGCTACACCTTC	CASSPLDREYGYTF
TRBV5-1	NA	NA	TRBJ2-1	TGCGCCAGCAGCTTTGCAGGGGCCCCCTACAATGAGCAGTTCTTC	CASSFAGAPYNEQFF
TRBV19	NA	NA	TRBJ2-2	TGTGCCAGTAGTATTAGGGCGGGAATCAACACCGGGGAGCTGTTTTTT	CASSIRAGINTGELFF
TRBV7-3	NA	NA	TRBJ1-1	TGTGCCAGCAGCTTGAGCAGGGCTTCAGTGAACACTGAAGCTTTCTTT	CASSLSRASVNTEAFF
TRBV14	NA	NA	TRBJ1-1	TGTGCCAGCAGCCCGGTCGGGTGGAACACTGAAGCTTTCTTT	CASSPVGWNTEAFF
TRBV18	NA	NA	TRBJ2-5	TGTGCCAGCTCACCACCTGGGGGGGAGACCCAGTACTTC	CASSPPGGETQYF
TRBV28	TRBD1	few	TRBJ1-2	TGTGCCAGCAGTTTAGGGCCCGGACAGGGGGTAAACTATGGCTACACCTTC	CASSLGPGQGVNYGYTF
TRBV30	TRBD1	NA	TRBJ1-1	TGTGCCTGGGGACAGGGGGCCAGGGGCACTGAAGCTTTCTTT	CAWGQGARGTEAFF
TRBV7-9	NA	once	TRBJ2-2	TGTGCCAGCAGCTTAGCTTCCCCTAGGCTCGCCGGGGAGCTGTTTTTT	CASSLASPRLAGELFF
TRBV6-5	TRBD1	NA	TRBJ1-2	TGTGCCAGCAGCTGGGACAGCACTAACTATGGCTACACCTTC	CASSWDSTNYGYTF
TRBV5-4	TRBD1	NA	TRBJ2-3	TGTGCCAGCAGCCCGCAGGGACAGGGGACAGATACGCAGTATTTT	CASSPQGQGTDTQYF
TRBV10-1	TRBD1	few	TRBJ1-1	TGCGCCAGCAGTGCAGGGACAGGTCCCACTGAAGCTTTCTTT	CASSAGTGPTEAFF
TRBV10-3	NA	NA	TRBJ1-6	TGTGCCATCAGTGAGGGCCCCGATAATTCACCCCTCCACTTT	CAISEGPDNSPLHF
TRBV9	TRBD1	NA	TRBJ2-1	TGTGCCAGCAGCGCCCAGGGGGCTCCTTATAAGCAGTTCTTC	CASSAQGAPYKQFF
TRBV5-1	NA	NA	TRBJ1-6	TGCGCCAGCAGCTCGGGGAGTAATTCACCCCTCCACTTT	CASSSGSNSPLHF
TRBV5-6	NA	NA	TRBJ1-3	TGTGCCAGCAGCTTGGCTCTACAGGGCTCTGGAAACACCATATATTTT	CASSLALQGSGNTIYF
TRBV5-1	TRBD2	NA	TRBJ2-3	TGCGCCAGCAGCTTTATAGGAGGCGGGAGTACAGATACGCAGTATTTT	CASSFIGGGSTDTQYF